The 19 T cell receptor beta chains presented below share a single source sample, sequenced in a study of Tregs in tolerant kidney transplant recipients. Clones were read by immunoSEQ multiplex PCR, and TCRdb kept only the in-frame ones, dropping some. The table records tens of thousands of clones, approximately 81% of them present only once. Mixed chimerism was transient after nonmyeloablative marrow transplants from related graft donors. Here the sequenced sample was CD8+ T cells from blood (PBMCs), taken 6 months after the transplant. The receptors derive from a human patient who received a combined kidney and bone marrow transplant. Some T cells may be provided by the graft donor.

The chain combines TRBV7-8 with TRBJ2-3, with 7 bases identical to TRBD1. The CDR3 contains 15 residues. Losses at the gene ends were 2 bases for V and 3 bases for J; bases not matched to a gene: 5. The germline V gene has CDR1 SGHVS and CDR2 FQNEAQ. The DNA of the CDR3 is TGTGCCAGCAGCTTATCGGTCAGGGGGACAGATACGCAGTATTTT. Translating gives CASSLSVRGTDTQYF.

This clone has more than one count but fewer than ten. V and J are TRBV5-3 and TRBJ2-2; D might be TRBD1 (5 bases). TRBV5-3 is recorded as an ORF, its role being uncertain. V lost 8 bases and J 5 bases, leaving 16 bases between the germline ends. The CDR3 loop spans 14 amino acids. This CDR3 is CASSPIGVTGELFF. CDR3 in DNA: TGTGCCAGCAGCCCAATAGGGGTTACCGGGGAGCTGTTTTTT.

This rearrangement joins TRBV18 to TRBJ2-3, with D tentatively TRBD2 (6 bases). The V end was cut by 0 bases, the J end by 0 bases, with 13 bases between. The CDR3 contains 17 residues. Germline V gene data show CDR1 as KGHSH and CDR2 as LQKENI. The CDR3 nucleotides are TGTGCCAGCTCACCACCTGTCCCCGGGACTAGCACAGATACGCAGTATTTT. It specifies CASSPPVPGTSTDTQYF.

This rearrangement joins TRBV9 to TRBJ2-7, with 9 positions matching TRBD1. The CDR3 length is 16 residues. With V trimmed by 4 bases and J by 6 bases, 14 bases remained unmatched. From germline, CDR1 is SGDLS and CDR2 YYNGEE. CDR3 coding DNA: TGTGCCAGCAGCCCAAGCCCCGGACAGGGGTCCGCCGAGCAGTACTTC. It is translated as CASSPSPGQGSAEQYF.

The chain employs TRBV28 and TRBJ2-1, with 7 bases fitting TRBD2. Per germline, CDR1 MDHEN and CDR2 SYDVKM. V lost 7 bases and J lost 9; bases outside the gene matches: 9. This CDR3 region has 13 residues. The DNA of the CDR3 is TGTGCCAGCACTACACTGCAGCGGGGTGAGCAGTTCTTC. Its translation is CASTTLQRGEQFF. The whole variable domain, filled in from reference TRBV28 and TRBJ2-1, reads DVKVTQSSRYLVKRTGEKVFLECVQDMDHENMFWYRQDPGLGLRLIYFSYDVKMKEKGDIPEGYSVSREKKERFSLILESASTNQTSMYLCASTTLQRGEQFFGPGTRLTVL.

The chain has TRBV4-3 and TRBJ2-1; TRBD2 agrees at 10 bases. V dropped 0 bases and J dropped 5; count of bases not matched to a gene: 7. Germline CDR1 reads LGHNA; CDR2 reads YSLEER. This CDR3 comprises 17 residues. CDR3 region: CASSQEDLAGVHNEQFF. Written as DNA, the CDR3 is TGCGCCAGCAGCCAAGAGGACCTAGCGGGAGTCCACAATGAGCAGTTCTTC.

The chain employs TRBV15 and TRBJ2-3, with 7 bases aligning to TRBD2. This CDR3 is built from 13 residues. The V segment lost 6 bases and the J segment 4 bases; nucleotides outside the gene matches: 4. Germline loops: CDR1 LNHNV, CDR2 YYDKDF (reference sequence). CDR3 loop: CATSTRGADTQYF. DNA for the CDR3: TGTGCCACCAGTACCCGGGGGGCAGATACGCAGTATTTT. Based on the CDR3 plus reference TRBV15 and TRBJ2-3, the full variable domain is DAMVIQNPRYQVTQFGKPVTLSCSQTLNHNVMYWYQQKSSQAPKLLFHYYDKDFNNEADTPDNFQSRRPNTSFCFLDIRSPGLGDTAMYLCATSTRGADTQYFGPGTRLTVL.

The chain recombines TRBV28 with TRBJ1-1, with D unresolved. Germline assignment: CDR1 MDHEN and CDR2 SYDVKM. The germline V and J ends were trimmed by 2 bases and 1 base, with 5 bases remaining between them. This CDR3 is built from 13 residues. CDR3 DNA: TGTGCCAGCAGTTTAAGCGGGAACACTGAAGCTTTCTTT. Protein: CASSLSGNTEAFF. Complete variable domain (other parts from reference TRBV28 and TRBJ1-1): DVKVTQSSRYLVKRTGEKVFLECVQDMDHENMFWYRQDPGLGLRLIYFSYDVKMKEKGDIPEGYSVSREKKERFSLILESASTNQTSMYLCASSLSGNTEAFFGQGTRLTVV.

The chain couples TRBV7-9 to TRBJ1-4; D call uncertain. The length of the CDR3 is 15 residues. V gave up 1 base and J gave up 8 bases, with 14 bases separating them. The germline gives CDR1 SEHNR, CDR2 FQNEAQ (reference sequence). As DNA, the CDR3 is TGTGCCAGCAGCTTAGTGGCAGTTCCCAAAGAAAAACTGTTTTTT. Protein sequence: CASSLVAVPKEKLFF. Looking up the rest from reference TRBV7-9 and TRBJ1-4 gives the full variable domain: DTGVSQNPRHKITKRGQNVTFRCDPISEHNRLYWYRQTLGQGPEFLTYFQNEAQLEKSRLLSDRFSAERPKGSFSTLEIQRTEQGDSAMYLCASSLVAVPKEKLFFGSGTQLSVL.

This sequence joins TRBV4-1 and TRBJ2-7; TRBD2 agrees at 8 bases. The CDR3 is 16 residues long. Germline CDR1 and CDR2: MGHRA and YSYEKL. V lost 3 bases, J lost 5 bases, and 12 bases stayed unmatched. The CDR3 region is CASSQRGLPGGDEQYF. The CDR3 DNA reads TGCGCCAGCAGCCAGAGGGGACTCCCCGGGGGGGACGAGCAGTACTTC.

The chain carries TRBV2 and TRBJ2-1; TRBD2 is a possible D gene (6 bases). The CDR3 length is 13 residues. In germline, CDR1 is SNHLY, CDR2 FYNNEI. With 6 bases removed from V and 2 bases from J, the gap between germline ends came to 8 bases. CDR3 bases: TGTGCCAGCAGCGGAGGGGCCTACAATGAGCAGTTCTTC. Encoded protein: CASSGGAYNEQFF.

V is TRBV7-2 and J is TRBJ2-1, with 10 bases identical to TRBD2. CDR3 size: 13 residues. After removal of 6 bases from V and 13 bases from J, the junction contained 9 bases not matched to a gene. CDR1 and CDR2 (germline): SGHTA, FQGNSA. The CDR3 DNA reads as TGTGCCAGCAGTGAAATAGCGGGGGGTTTTCAGTTCTTC. Encoded protein: CASSEIAGGFQFF.

A few counts support this clone. Other DNA sequences from this sample encode an identical CDR3 as well. This chain connects TRBV9 to TRBJ2-1, with a weak D call TRBD1 (7 bases). This CDR3 region has 15 residues. The germline V and J ends were trimmed by 2 bases and 0 bases, with 9 bases remaining between them. The germline V gene has CDR1 SGDLS and CDR2 YYNGEE. The CDR3 reads CASSVRDSSYNEQFF. The CDR3 DNA follows: TGTGCCAGCAGCGTGCGGGACAGCTCCTACAATGAGCAGTTCTTC.

This clone was detected only once. The chain couples TRBV27 to TRBJ2-7, with 7 positions matching TRBD2. Germline V lookup: CDR1 MNHEY, CDR2 SMNVEV (reference sequence). This CDR3 spans 14 amino acids. The junction had 4 bases not matched to a gene; V was cut back by 2 bases and J by 3 bases. CDR3 amino acids: CASSLGREYYEQYF. The CDR3 DNA follows: TGTGCCAGCAGTTTAGGGCGGGAGTACTACGAGCAGTACTTC.

This clone was seen repeatedly, ten times or more. This chain connects TRBV11-2 to TRBJ1-1, with 8 nucleotides matching TRBD1. The CDR3 is made up of 15 amino acids. V lost 3 bases to trimming and J lost 7 bases; unmatched junction nucleotides: 10. CDR1 and CDR2 from the germline V gene are SGHAT and FQNNGV. CDR3 sequence reads: CASSLRPIGQGEAFF. The CDR3 nucleotides read TGTGCCAGCAGCTTGAGACCTATAGGACAGGGTGAAGCTTTCTTT.

Comment on this clone: One end of the junction varies from germline; a read error may be responsible. Other DNA sequences in this specimen translate into the identical CDR3. This chain joins TRBV5-4 and TRBJ1-6; D ambiguous. Germline loops: CDR1 SGHNT, CDR2 YYREEE (reference sequence). CDR3 length: 16 amino acids. The CDR3 DNA is TGTGCCAGCAGCTTGACCGGGGTGGTCTATAATTCCCCCCTCCACTTT. This encodes CASSLTGVVYNSPLHF.

The CDR3 sequence is CASSIDRGLATANTGELFF. CDR3 DNA: TGTGCCAGTAGTATAGATCGGGGACTAGCAACTGCGAACACCGGGGAGCTGTTTTTT. The genes are TRBV19 and TRBJ2-2; 9 positions agree with TRBD2. The CDR3 extends over 19 amino acids. Trimming removed 0 bases from V and 0 bases from J; junction bases left unmatched: 8. Germline V gene data show CDR1 as LNHDA and CDR2 as SQIVND (reference sequence).

The rearrangement links TRBV5-1 to TRBJ2-1, with 13 bases that match TRBD2. The germline gives CDR1 SGHRS, CDR2 YFSETQ. V shed 0 bases and J 0 bases; nucleotides not matched to a gene: 15. CDR3 length equals 22 residues. CDR3 bases: TGCGCCAGCAGCTTGGTGCCACCGGGACTAGCGGGACCGTTTAGCTCCTACAATGAGCAGTTCTTC. As protein: CASSLVPPGLAGPFSSYNEQFF.

This clone was found once. The chain combines TRBV7-9 with TRBJ2-2, with 7 bases identical to TRBD1. Looked up from germline, CDR1 is SEHNR and CDR2 is FQNEAQ (reference sequence). CDR3 length: 17 amino acids. The J segment lost 1 base and the V segment lost 5 bases, leaving 10 bases of the junction unmatched. The CDR3 reads CASSPLFQGENTGELFF. The DNA of the CDR3 is TGTGCCAGCAGCCCCCTTTTCCAGGGGGAGAACACCGGGGAGCTGTTTTTT.